Listed below are T cell receptor beta chains from one sample, sequenced in a study of cytomegalovirus exposure and HLA in healthy donors. Some clones are missing from TCRdb's copy, which holds only in-frame ones; the method was immunoSEQ multiplex PCR. The sample has some 140,000 clones, 73% seen once. Sequenced material: PBMCs. The receptor set was obtained from a woman between 35 and 50 years old in good health and CMV-seronegative. CDR3s include the opening cysteine and the closing phenylalanine or tryptophan. D genes are given only for firm matches. Part of the rows lack a size; the others show once, few, many or a class for expanded clones.

>NA|TRBJ2-1|TRBV5-4|few
CASSLDSNEQFF
TGTGCCAGCAGCTTGGACAGCAATGAGCAGTTCTTC
>NA|TRBJ1-1|TRBV6-1|few
CASSDVSRGPEAFF
TGTGCCAGCAGTGATGTCTCCCGCGGGCCTGAAGCTTTCTTT
>NA|TRBJ2-1|TRBV29-1|NA
CSARNLDNPEQFF
TGCAGCGCCCGGAACCTAGATAATCCAGAGCAGTTCTTC
>TRBD2|TRBJ2-2|TRBV5-1|NA
CASSLDFLAGGHTGELFF
TGCGCCAGCAGCTTAGACTTTCTAGCGGGGGGGCACACCGGGGAGCTGTTTTTT
>NA|TRBJ2-6|TRBV7-9|NA
CANSPRGSGSGANVLTF
TGTGCCAACTCACCCCGGGGGAGTGGCTCTGGGGCCAACGTCCTGACTTTC
>NA|TRBJ1-1|TRBV7-3|NA
CASSLGSGMNTEAFF
TGTGCCAGCAGCTTAGGCTCCGGGATGAACACTGAAGCTTTCTTT
>TRBD1|TRBJ1-1|TRBV19|once
CASSSTGGSNTEAFF
TGTGCCAGTAGTAGTACAGGGGGATCTAATACTGAAGCTTTCTTT
>NA|TRBJ2-1|TRBV7-2|NA
CASSFFMGGYNEQFF
TGTGCCAGCAGCTTTTTCATGGGGGGTTACAATGAGCAGTTCTTC
>TRBD1|TRBJ2-2|TRBV29-1|NA
CSVGNRGSVTGELFF
TGCAGCGTTGGGAACAGGGGCTCGGTGACCGGGGAGCTGTTTTTT
>NA|TRBJ1-5|TRBV28|NA
CASSSSTLGGGYSNQPQHF
TGTGCCAGCAGTTCCTCCACCCTAGGGGGGGGATATAGCAATCAGCCCCAGCATTTT
>TRBD2|TRBJ2-5|TRBV2|NA
CASKGLAGGPAKTQYF
TGTGCCAGCAAGGGACTAGCGGGGGGGCCTGCAAAGACCCAGTACTTC
>TRBD1|TRBJ2-1|TRBV6-6|NA
CASRSTGADEQFF
TGTGCCAGCAGGTCTACAGGGGCTGATGAGCAGTTCTTC
>TRBD1|TRBJ1-1|TRBV4-3|NA
CASSLVHRRDRVRTEAFF
TGCGCCAGCAGCCTTGTTCATCGGCGGGACAGGGTGCGGACTGAAGCTTTCTTT
>NA|TRBJ1-5|TRBV7-8|once
CASSLGGGGNQPQHF
TGTGCCAGCAGCTTAGGAGGGGGTGGCAATCAGCCCCAGCATTTT
>NA|TRBJ1-6|TRBV6-5|NA
CASSSLNSPLHF
TGTGCCAGCAGTTCACTGAATTCACCCCTCCACTTT
>TRBD1|TRBJ1-3|TRBV19|NA
CASSQTRDRRNTIYF
TGTGCCAGTAGTCAAACCCGGGACAGAAGAAACACCATATATTTT
>NA|TRBJ2-3|TRBV6-1|NA
CASSAGRATDTQYF
TGTGCCAGCAGTGCTGGCAGGGCGACAGATACGCAGTATTTT
>NA|TRBJ1-4|TRBV4-2|NA
CASSQDSVQPNEKLFF
TGTGCCAGCAGCCAAGATTCCGTACAGCCTAATGAAAAACTGTTTTTT
>NA|TRBJ2-3|TRBV7-6|NA
CASSLDGGATQYF
TGTGCCAGCAGCCTAGATGGGGGGGCTACGCAGTATTTT
>NA|TRBJ2-3|TRBV5-1|NA
CASRSLTSTDTQYF
TGCGCCAGCAGATCCCTCACAAGCACAGATACGCAGTATTTT
>TRBD2|TRBJ2-5|TRBV7-2|NA
CASTYGTSMAGETQYF
TGTGCCAGCACCTACGGGACTAGTATGGCGGGAGAGACCCAGTACTTC
>TRBD2|TRBJ2-2|TRBV7-6|few
CASSPLERGGNTGELFF
TGTGCCAGCAGCCCCCTTGAGCGGGGGGGGAACACCGGGGAGCTGTTTTTT
>TRBD2|TRBJ2-5|TRBV7-6|NA
CASGSGGNQETQYF
TGTGCCAGCGGGAGCGGGGGCAACCAAGAGACCCAGTACTTC
>NA|TRBJ1-6|TRBV4-3|NA
CASSQATDNSPLHF
TGCGCCAGCAGCCAAGCAACAGATAATTCACCCCTCCACTTT
>NA|TRBJ2-1|TRBV2|many
CASSPWQGWWDEQFF
TGTGCCAGCAGTCCTTGGCAGGGGTGGTGGGATGAGCAGTTCTTC
>TRBD1|TRBJ1-3|TRBV27|few
CASSSDRGLNTIYF
TGTGCCAGCAGTTCCGACAGGGGGCTTAACACCATATATTTT